This is a list of T cell receptor beta chains from one sample in a study of OX40 agonist ivuxolimab in advanced cancers. Some clones are missing from TCRdb's copy, which holds only in-frame ones; the method was immunoSEQ multiplex PCR. This sample yields more than 70,000 clones, of which about 85% are seen a single time; 5% belongs to the top ten. Sequenced here: CD4+ or CD8+ T cells sorted from blood, sampled in a trial of the OX40 agonist ivuxolimab. The receptors originated from an adult with an advanced solid tumor such as melanoma, head and neck, liver or kidney cancer. Both conserved end residues are part of each CDR3. Each record gives: V gene, D gene, clone size, J gene, CDR3 protein, CDR3 DNA. The D gene is left open where the match is weak. Expanded clones get a size class; other rows say once, few or many, or leave the size out.

>TRBV4-3|TRBD1|NA|TRBJ2-3
CASSLGQGADTQYF
TGCGCCAGCAGCCTAGGACAGGGAGCAGATACGCAGTATTTT
>TRBV18|NA|NA|TRBJ1-1
CASSPPVRDTEAFF
TGTGCCAGCTCACCACCGGTGAGGGACACTGAAGCTTTCTTT
>TRBV5-1|NA|NA|TRBJ1-2
CASSLDGDGYTF
TGCGCCAGCAGCTTGGACGGTGATGGCTACACCTTC
>TRBV7-2|NA|NA|TRBJ1-1
CASSQRWGSTEAFF
TGTGCCAGCAGCCAGCGATGGGGGTCCACTGAAGCTTTCTTT
>TRBV13|NA|NA|TRBJ1-1
CASSLNPGNTEAFF
TGTGCCAGCAGCTTAAACCCGGGGAACACTGAAGCTTTCTTT
>TRBV5-1|NA|NA|TRBJ2-5
CASSFLDGAVLYETQYF
TGCGCCAGCAGCTTTTTAGACGGGGCGGTCCTCTATGAGACCCAGTACTTC
>TRBV7-2|TRBD1|NA|TRBJ1-2
CASSPGTGLSRGYGYTF
TGTGCCAGCAGCCCAGGGACAGGGCTCTCGAGGGGCTATGGCTACACCTTC
>TRBV10-3|TRBD1|NA|TRBJ2-2
CAISGPQGLATGELFF
TGTGCCATCAGTGGCCCACAGGGGCTTGCCACCGGGGAGCTGTTTTTT
>TRBV11-3|NA|NA|TRBJ2-5
CASSPEAGHVQETQYF
TGTGCCAGCAGCCCAGAGGCAGGGCATGTCCAAGAGACCCAGTACTTC
>TRBV6-6|TRBD1|NA|TRBJ1-4
CASNDRATNEKLFF
TGTGCCAGTAACGACAGGGCAACTAATGAAAAACTGTTTTTT
>TRBV6-5|NA|NA|TRBJ1-3
CASSLAGTGNTIYF
TGTGCCAGCAGTTTAGCAGGGACTGGAAACACCATATATTTT
>TRBV21-1|NA|NA|TRBJ2-5
CASSPGTSQETQYF
TGTGCCAGCTCTCCCGGGACTAGCCAAGAGACCCAGTACTTC
>TRBV19|TRBD1|NA|TRBJ1-2
CASSRGQGVGYTF
TGTGCCAGTAGTAGGGGACAGGGGGTTGGCTACACCTTC
>TRBV9|NA|NA|TRBJ1-2
CASSVRTANYGYTF
TGTGCCAGCAGCGTACGGACGGCTAACTATGGCTACACCTTC
>TRBV4-1|NA|NA|TRBJ1-1
CASSQDTGTEAFF
TGCGCCAGCAGCCAAGACACAGGAACTGAAGCTTTCTTT
>TRBV7-6|TRBD1|NA|TRBJ2-2
CASSLSRTGGAYGTGELFF
TGTGCCAGCAGCTTATCCAGGACAGGGGGCGCTTATGGTACCGGGGAGCTGTTTTTT
>TRBV4-3|NA|NA|TRBJ2-2
CASSQRGAIAGELFF
TGCGCCAGCAGCCAACGGGGGGCGATTGCCGGGGAGCTGTTTTTT
>TRBV2|TRBD1|NA|TRBJ1-5
CASSGTGTTAFGNQPQHF
TGTGCCAGCAGTGGGACAGGGACTACTGCTTTTGGCAATCAGCCCCAGCATTTT
>TRBV6-6|NA|NA|TRBJ1-1
CASSYTRVEAFF
TGTGCCAGCAGTTACACGAGAGTCGAAGCTTTCTTT
>TRBV2|TRBD1|NA|TRBJ1-5
CASPDREPNQPQHF
TGTGCCAGCCCGGACAGGGAGCCCAATCAGCCCCAGCATTTT
>TRBV18|TRBD2|NA|TRBJ2-7
CASSPTGTSGSAYEQYF
TGTGCCAGCTCACCCACTGGGACTAGCGGGTCGGCCTACGAGCAGTACTTC
>TRBV5-1|TRBD2|NA|TRBJ2-2
CASSASTSGSPGELFF
TGCGCCAGCAGCGCATCGACTAGCGGGTCCCCCGGGGAGCTGTTTTTT
>TRBV30|TRBD1|NA|TRBJ2-3
CAWSHGQASTDTQYF
TGTGCCTGGAGCCACGGACAGGCTAGCACAGATACGCAGTATTTT
>TRBV15|NA|NA|TRBJ2-2
CATSRLDMSTGELFF
TGTGCCACCAGCAGACTGGACATGTCCACCGGGGAGCTGTTTTTT
>TRBV6-1|NA|once|TRBJ2-7
CASRRPGFYEQYF
TGTGCCAGCAGGAGACCAGGATTCTACGAGCAGTACTTC